The TCR beta chain under discussion was sequenced for a study of blood T cells in healthy people across ages. A second PCR, run for about 7 to 11 cycles, used a sample-barcoded 5' primer plus a J-beta primer mix. A template-switch adaptor with 12 random nucleotides tagged each cDNA molecule. TCRdb passed the 5' RACE reads through MiXCR, listing each CDR3 protein once. The profile shows about 1 million distinct CDR3 sequences, more than 35% of them singletons. Study-wide results and limits: Because sorting was not performed, PBMCs prevented conclusive naive versus antigen-experienced comparison.

Concerning this clonotype: Its antigen is currently unknown.

Sequenced material: blood. This receptor was taken from a woman in her sixties in good health.

CDR3 residues: CASSLQAGVEETQYF. For the CDR3, the DNA is TGTGCCAGCAGCTTGCAGGCAGGGGTGGAGGAGACCCAGTACTTC. The chain recombines TRBV5-4 with TRBJ2-7; the D gene is possibly TRBD1 (6 bases). Judging by the DNA end, TRBJ2-5 fits better; the J call may be wrong. This CDR3 is 15 amino acids long. Germline CDR1 and CDR2: SGHNT and YYREEE (reference sequence).